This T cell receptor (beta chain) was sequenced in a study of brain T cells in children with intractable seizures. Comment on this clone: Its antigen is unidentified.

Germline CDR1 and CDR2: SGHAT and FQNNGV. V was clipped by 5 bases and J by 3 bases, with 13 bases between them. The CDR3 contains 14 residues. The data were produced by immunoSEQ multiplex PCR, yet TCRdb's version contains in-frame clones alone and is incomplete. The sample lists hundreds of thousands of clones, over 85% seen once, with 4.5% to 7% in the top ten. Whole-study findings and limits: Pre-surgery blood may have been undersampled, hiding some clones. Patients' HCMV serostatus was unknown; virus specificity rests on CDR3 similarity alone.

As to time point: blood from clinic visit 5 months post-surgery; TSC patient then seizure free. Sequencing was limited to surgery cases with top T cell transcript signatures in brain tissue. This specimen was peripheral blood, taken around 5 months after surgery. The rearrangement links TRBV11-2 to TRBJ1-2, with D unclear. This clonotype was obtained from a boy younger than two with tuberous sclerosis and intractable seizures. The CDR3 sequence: CASSVLGQYYGYTF. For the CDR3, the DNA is TGTGCCAGCAGCGTTCTTGGGCAGTACTATGGCTACACCTTC. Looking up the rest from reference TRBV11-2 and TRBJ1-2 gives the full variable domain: EAGVAQSPRYKIIEKRQSVAFWCNPISGHATLYWYQQILGQGPKLLIQFQNNGVVDDSQLPKDRFSAERLKGVDSTLKIQPAKLEDSAVYLCASSVLGQYYGYTFGSGTRLTVV.